What follows are 4 T cell receptor beta chains derived from one specimen sequenced in a study of T cell responses to AZD1222 COVID-19 vaccine. Only in-frame clones appear in the TCRdb table, and some are missing; sequencing was by immunoSEQ multiplex PCR. The repertoire holds some 94,000 clones, with around nine tenths as singletons. Here the sequenced sample was peripheral blood, taken on day 0 of AZD1222 vaccination. These receptors all come from an adult in good health.

This clone was picked up a small number of times. The rearrangement uses TRBV5-6 and TRBJ1-4; 8 bases agree with TRBD1. Germline lookup yields CDR1 SGHDT and CDR2 YYEEEE. The CDR3 is 15 amino acids. Losses at the gene ends were 4 bases for V and 3 bases for J; bases not matched to a gene: 5. In DNA, the CDR3 is TGTGCCAGCAGCCGACCGGGACAGGCTAATGAAAAACTGTTTTTT. Translating it yields CASSRPGQANEKLFF.

The CDR3 DNA is TGCGCCAGCAGTCTAACCGGGACCTGGAACACTGAAGCTTTCTTT. Translated, it gives CASSLTGTWNTEAFF. The rearrangement links TRBV5-1 to TRBJ1-1; maybe TRBD1 (5 bases). The germline V and J ends were trimmed by 5 bases and 1 base, with 15 bases remaining between them. The germline V gene has CDR1 SGHRS and CDR2 YFSETQ. The CDR3 spans 15 residues.

V usage is TRBV9 and J usage is TRBJ1-4, with 10 nucleotides matching TRBD1. The CDR3 is made up of 17 amino acids. Per the germline V gene, CDR1 is SGDLS and CDR2 is YYNGEE. The junction had 7 bases not matched to a gene; V was cut back by 2 bases and J by 3 bases. Here the CDR3 reads CASSVRGTGAPNEKLFF. The CDR3 DNA follows: TGTGCCAGCAGCGTTCGCGGGACAGGGGCACCTAATGAAAAACTGTTTTTT.

The rearrangement joins TRBV5-1 to TRBJ1-1, with 7 bases matching TRBD1. V trimming: 5 bases; J trimming: 7 bases; junction bases outside the gene matches: 11. Germline V gives CDR1 SGHRS, CDR2 YFSETQ. This CDR3 comprises 14 residues. CDR3 residues: CASSYIDREGEAFF. The CDR3 DNA is TGCGCCAGCAGTTATATAGACAGGGAGGGTGAAGCTTTCTTT.